This is a list of T cell receptor beta chains from one sample in a study of PD-L1 blockade in urothelial cancer. The protocol was immunoSEQ multiplex PCR, while the TCRdb copy is restricted to in-frame clones and leaves out a portion. The data contain fewer than 45,000 clones, approximately 80% of them singletons. This sample comprised PBMCs, obtained around atezolizumab (anti-PD-L1) treatment. The source is a man between 60 and 75 years old with urothelial cancer. The CDR3 runs from the conserved cysteine through the conserved F or W. A D gene is named only where the DNA matches it firmly. Clone size is shown for a subset of rows, as once, few, many or a class of expanded clone.

j_call v_call d_call clone_size cdr3_nt cdr3_aa
TRBJ1-1 TRBV2 TRBD1 few TGTGCCAGCCTCGGGACAGTTGTCGAAGCTTTCTTT CASLGTVVEAFF
TRBJ2-7 TRBV20-1 TRBD1 NA TGCAGTGCCAGGACAGGGATCGTGCAGTACTTC CSARTGIVQYF
TRBJ2-3 TRBV30 NA NA TGTGCCTGGAGGGCCCGAGGAGATACGCAGTATTTT CAWRARGDTQYF
TRBJ1-2 TRBV28 NA NA TGTGCCAGCAGTCGCTCACTGGGAGACGCCTATGGCTACACCTTC CASSRSLGDAYGYTF
TRBJ2-7 TRBV10-1 TRBD1 NA TGCGCCAGCAGGGACAGGGGGCTAGTCGACGAGCAGTACTTC CASRDRGLVDEQYF
TRBJ2-1 TRBV27 TRBD1 NA TGTGCCAGCACCTCAACCGACAGGGGGCGGACGGGGGAGCAGTTCTTC CASTSTDRGRTGEQFF
TRBJ1-2 TRBV19 TRBD1 NA TGTGCCAGTAGTCTCGGGACAGGGACGGGCGTTGGAGGCTACACCTTC CASSLGTGTGVGGYTF
TRBJ1-1 TRBV20-1 NA NA TGCAGTGAGGGAGGGGGCACTGAAGCTTTCTTT CSEGGGTEAFF
TRBJ1-4 TRBV6-1 NA NA TGTGCCAGCAGTGGTAGGGGATTAGGTGAAAAACTGTTTTTT CASSGRGLGEKLFF
TRBJ2-2 TRBV5-6 NA NA TGTGCCAGCAGCGGCAGGTTTTATTCCGGGGAGCTGTTTTTT CASSGRFYSGELFF
TRBJ1-1 TRBV4-1 TRBD1 NA TGCGCCAGCAGCCAAGATAGAGGGACAGGGACTGAAGCTTTCTTT CASSQDRGTGTEAFF
TRBJ2-3 TRBV6-5 NA NA TGTGCCAGCAGTGCCACCGGGGCAGATACGCAGTATTTT CASSATGADTQYF
TRBJ2-1 TRBV5-8 NA NA TGTGCCAGCAGCTTTACAGATATCTTGCAGTTCTTC CASSFTDILQFF
TRBJ2-7 TRBV30 TRBD1 NA TGTGCCTGGAGTGGAAGTCAGACAGGGGGCTACGAGCAGTACTTC CAWSGSQTGGYEQYF
TRBJ2-7 TRBV27 TRBD1 NA TGTGCCAGCAGGAAGACCGGGACAGGGAATCGGGAGCAGTACTTC CASRKTGTGNREQYF
TRBJ2-7 TRBV30 NA NA TGTGCCTGGAGTGGAGCTTACGAGCAGTACTTC CAWSGAYEQYF
TRBJ2-7 TRBV7-8 TRBD1 NA TGTGCCAGCAGCGCCCGGGACAGGGGTGCCTACGAGCAGTACTTC CASSARDRGAYEQYF
TRBJ1-1 TRBV2 TRBD1 NA TGTGCCAGACCACAGGGGGCGACTGAAGCTTTCTTT CARPQGATEAFF
TRBJ1-2 TRBV6-5 TRBD1 NA TGTGCCAGCAGTTATTGGGACAGGGGCGGCTACACCTTC CASSYWDRGGYTF
TRBJ2-7 TRBV7-9 TRBD2 once TGTGCCAGCAGCCAAGCGGGGGGGCAATCCTACGAGCAGTACTTC CASSQAGGQSYEQYF
TRBJ2-2 TRBV18 TRBD1 NA TGTGCCAGCTCATCGAGATCCCGGGACAGGGAAGCCGGGGAGCTGTTTTTT CASSSRSRDREAGELFF
TRBJ1-2 TRBV6-1 TRBD1 NA TGTGCCAGCAGTGGGGCAGGGGGCTATGGCTACACCTTC CASSGAGGYGYTF
TRBJ2-3 TRBV7-2 NA NA TGTGCCAGCAGCTTAACCGTCAGAACCACAGATACGCAGTATTTT CASSLTVRTTDTQYF
TRBJ1-5 TRBV6-5 NA NA TGTGCCAGCAGCCTCGGGGGTGGGCGCAATCAGCCCCAGCATTTT CASSLGGGRNQPQHF
TRBJ2-7 TRBV19 NA NA TGTGCCAGTAGCGGGGGAGACGGATCCTACGAGCAGTACTTC CASSGGDGSYEQYF
TRBJ2-1 TRBV6-4 NA NA TGTGCCAGCAGTCCCGATTTGCAGGGCGATGAGCAGTTCTTC CASSPDLQGDEQFF
TRBJ2-7 TRBV28 NA once TGTGCCAGCAGTAAAGTACGGGGGGCGTCCTACGAGCAGTACTTC CASSKVRGASYEQYF
TRBJ1-1 TRBV7-3 TRBD1 NA TGTGCCAGCAGCTTGATGACAGGGCCGAACACTGAAGCTTTCTTT CASSLMTGPNTEAFF
TRBJ2-3 TRBV7-3 NA NA TGTGCCAGCAGCGCTTCGGGGGGCCTCACAGATACGCAGTATTTT CASSASGGLTDTQYF
TRBJ2-7 TRBV15 TRBD1 NA TGTGCCACCAGCAGAGATCACGGCAGGGGGCTTATCGAGCAGTACTTC CATSRDHGRGLIEQYF
TRBJ1-3 TRBV11-2 NA NA TGCGCCAGCAGTCGGGGGTTGACTGGAAACACCATATATTTT CASSRGLTGNTIYF
TRBJ2-5 TRBV18 NA NA TGTGCCAGCTCACTTACTAGCACCGAGACCCAGTACTTC CASSLTSTETQYF
TRBJ1-5 TRBV6-5 NA few TGTGCCAGCGCCCGGGACATTAATCAGCCCCAGCATTTT CASARDINQPQHF
TRBJ2-1 TRBV6-5 NA once TGTGCCAGCAGTTACAGCAGGCAAAGTACAGGTGGTGAGCAGTTCTTC CASSYSRQSTGGEQFF
TRBJ1-1 TRBV19 NA few TGTGCCAGTCATCTGACCCCGGGCACTGAAGCTTTCTTT CASHLTPGTEAFF
TRBJ1-5 TRBV19 TRBD1 few TGTGCCAGTAACCTAGCGACAGGGCCAAGCAATCAGCCCCAGCATTTT CASNLATGPSNQPQHF
TRBJ2-2 TRBV6-1 TRBD1 NA TGTGCCAGCAGTGACCTAACCGGGACAGGTATAACCGGGGAGCTGTTTTTT CASSDLTGTGITGELFF
TRBJ2-7 TRBV21-1 NA NA TGTGCCAGCAGCAAACCCCCCCCCGGGACAGGGGTTGACGAGCAGTACTTC CASSKPPPGTGVDEQYF
TRBJ2-3 TRBV9 NA NA TGTGCCAGCAGCGTAGTAGGGGGGGGATACACAGATACGCAGTATTTT CASSVVGGGYTDTQYF